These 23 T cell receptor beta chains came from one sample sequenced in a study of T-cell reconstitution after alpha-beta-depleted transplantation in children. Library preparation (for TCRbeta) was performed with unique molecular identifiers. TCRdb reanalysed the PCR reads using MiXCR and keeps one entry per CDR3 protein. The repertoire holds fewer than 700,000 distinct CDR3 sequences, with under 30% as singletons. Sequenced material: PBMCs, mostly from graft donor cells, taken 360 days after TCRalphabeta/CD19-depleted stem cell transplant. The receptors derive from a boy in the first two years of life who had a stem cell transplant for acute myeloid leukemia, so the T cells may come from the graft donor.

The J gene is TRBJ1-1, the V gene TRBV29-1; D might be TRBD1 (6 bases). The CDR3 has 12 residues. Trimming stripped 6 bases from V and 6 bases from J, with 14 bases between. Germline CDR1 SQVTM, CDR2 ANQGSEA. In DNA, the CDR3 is TGCAGCGTCGAGATGGGGGGCCCTGAAGCTTTCTTT. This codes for CSVEMGGPEAFF.

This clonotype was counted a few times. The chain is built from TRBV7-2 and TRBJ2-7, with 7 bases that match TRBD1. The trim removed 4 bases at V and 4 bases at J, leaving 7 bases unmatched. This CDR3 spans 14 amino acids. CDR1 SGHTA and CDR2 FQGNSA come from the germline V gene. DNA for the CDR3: TGTGCCAGCAGCTCCGGACAGGACCCGTACGAGCAGTACTTC. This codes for CASSSGQDPYEQYF.

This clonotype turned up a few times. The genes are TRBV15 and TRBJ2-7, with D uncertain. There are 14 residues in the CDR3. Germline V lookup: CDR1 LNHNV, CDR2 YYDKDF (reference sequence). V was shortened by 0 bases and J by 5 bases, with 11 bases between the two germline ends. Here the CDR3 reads CATSRDVGTNEQYV. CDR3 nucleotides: TGTGCCACCAGCAGAGATGTGGGCACCAACGAGCAGTACGTC.

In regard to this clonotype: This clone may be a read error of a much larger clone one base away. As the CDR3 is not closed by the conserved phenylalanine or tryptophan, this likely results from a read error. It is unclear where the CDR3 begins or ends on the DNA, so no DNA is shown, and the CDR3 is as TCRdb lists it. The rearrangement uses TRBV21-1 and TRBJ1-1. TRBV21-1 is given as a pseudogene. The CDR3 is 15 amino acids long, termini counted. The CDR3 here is CASRVMSPPNTEAFY.

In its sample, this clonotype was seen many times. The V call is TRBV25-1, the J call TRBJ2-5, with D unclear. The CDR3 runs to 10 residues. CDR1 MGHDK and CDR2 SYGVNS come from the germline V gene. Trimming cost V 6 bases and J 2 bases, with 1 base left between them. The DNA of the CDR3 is TGTGCCAGCAGGCAAGAGACCCAGTACTTC. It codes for CASRQETQYF. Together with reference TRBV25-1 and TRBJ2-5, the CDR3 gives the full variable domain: EADIYQTPRYLVIGTGKKITLECSQTMGHDKMYWYQQDPGMELHLIHYSYGVNSTEKGDLSSESTVSRIRTEHFPLTLESARPSHTSQYLCASRQETQYFGPGTRLLVL.

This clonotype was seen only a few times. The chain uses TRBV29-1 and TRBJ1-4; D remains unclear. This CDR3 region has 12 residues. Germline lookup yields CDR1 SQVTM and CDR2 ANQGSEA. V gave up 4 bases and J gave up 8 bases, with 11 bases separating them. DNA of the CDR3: TGCAGCGTTGGTGGGCTAGGCGAAAAACTGTTTTTT. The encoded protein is CSVGGLGEKLFF. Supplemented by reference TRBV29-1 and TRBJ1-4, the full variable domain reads SAVISQKPSRDICQRGTSLTIQCQVDSQVTMMFWYRQQPGQSLTLIATANQGSEATYESGFVIDKFPISRPNLTFSTLTVSNMSPEDSSIYLCSVGGLGEKLFFGSGTQLSVL.

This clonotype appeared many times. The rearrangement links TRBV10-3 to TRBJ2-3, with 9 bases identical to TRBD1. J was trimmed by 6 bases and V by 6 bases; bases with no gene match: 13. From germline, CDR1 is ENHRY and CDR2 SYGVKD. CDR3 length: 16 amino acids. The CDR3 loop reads CAISPRTGARIDTQYF. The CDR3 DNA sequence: TGTGCCATCAGCCCGAGGACAGGGGCGCGCATCGATACGCAGTATTTT.

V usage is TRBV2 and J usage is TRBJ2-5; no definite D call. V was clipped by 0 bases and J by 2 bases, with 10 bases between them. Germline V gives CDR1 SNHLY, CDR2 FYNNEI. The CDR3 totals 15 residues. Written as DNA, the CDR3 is TGTGCCAGCAGTGAAGCCGGGCAGAAACAAGAGACCCAGTACTTC. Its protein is CASSEAGQKQETQYF.

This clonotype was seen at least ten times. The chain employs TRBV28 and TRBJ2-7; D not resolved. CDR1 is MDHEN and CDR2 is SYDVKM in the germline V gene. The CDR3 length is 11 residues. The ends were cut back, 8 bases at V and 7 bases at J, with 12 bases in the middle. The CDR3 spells CASGMGREQYV. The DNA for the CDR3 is TGTGCCAGCGGTATGGGTCGGGAGCAGTACGTC.

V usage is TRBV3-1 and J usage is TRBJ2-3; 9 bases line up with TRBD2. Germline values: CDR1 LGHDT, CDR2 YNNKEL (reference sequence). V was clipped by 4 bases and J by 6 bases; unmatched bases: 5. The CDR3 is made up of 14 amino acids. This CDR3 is CASSPSGVQDTQYF. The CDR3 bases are TGTGCCAGCAGCCCTAGCGGGGTGCAGGATACGCAGTATTTT.

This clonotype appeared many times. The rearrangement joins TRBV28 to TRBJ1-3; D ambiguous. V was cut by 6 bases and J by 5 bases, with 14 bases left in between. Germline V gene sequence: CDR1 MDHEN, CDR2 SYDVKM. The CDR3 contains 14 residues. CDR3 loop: CASRPTGSRNTIYF. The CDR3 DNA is TGTGCCAGCAGGCCAACGGGCAGCCGAAACACCATATATTTT. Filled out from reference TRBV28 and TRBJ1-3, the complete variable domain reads DVKVTQSSRYLVKRTGEKVFLECVQDMDHENMFWYRQDPGLGLRLIYFSYDVKMKEKGDIPEGYSVSREKKERFSLILESASTNQTSMYLCASRPTGSRNTIYFGEGSWLTVV.

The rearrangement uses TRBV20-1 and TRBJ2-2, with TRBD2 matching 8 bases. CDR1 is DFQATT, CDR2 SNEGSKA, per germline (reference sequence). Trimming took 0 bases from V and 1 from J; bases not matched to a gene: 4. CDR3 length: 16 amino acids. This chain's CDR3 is CSARDAAGGNTGELFF. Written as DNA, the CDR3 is TGCAGTGCTAGAGATGCTGCGGGGGGGAACACCGGGGAGCTGTTTTTT.

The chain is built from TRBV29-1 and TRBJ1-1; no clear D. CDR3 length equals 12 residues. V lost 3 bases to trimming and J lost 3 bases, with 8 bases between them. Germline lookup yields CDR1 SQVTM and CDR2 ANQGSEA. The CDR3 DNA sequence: TGCAGCGTTGACTATCGGGACACTGAAGCTTTCTTT. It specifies CSVDYRDTEAFF.

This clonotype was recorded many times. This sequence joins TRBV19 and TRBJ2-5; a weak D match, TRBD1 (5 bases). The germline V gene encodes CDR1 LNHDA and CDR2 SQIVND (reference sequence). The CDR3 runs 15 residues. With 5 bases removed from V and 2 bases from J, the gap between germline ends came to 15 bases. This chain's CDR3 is CASSAQGWEQETQYF. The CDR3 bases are TGTGCCAGTAGTGCGCAGGGATGGGAACAAGAGACCCAGTACTTC.

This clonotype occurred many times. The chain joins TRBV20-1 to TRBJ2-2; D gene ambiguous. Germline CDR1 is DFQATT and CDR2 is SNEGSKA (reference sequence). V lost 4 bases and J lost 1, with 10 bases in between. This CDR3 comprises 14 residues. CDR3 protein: CSAKRELNTGELFF. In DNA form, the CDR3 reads TGCAGTGCTAAAAGGGAATTGAACACCGGGGAGCTGTTTTTT.

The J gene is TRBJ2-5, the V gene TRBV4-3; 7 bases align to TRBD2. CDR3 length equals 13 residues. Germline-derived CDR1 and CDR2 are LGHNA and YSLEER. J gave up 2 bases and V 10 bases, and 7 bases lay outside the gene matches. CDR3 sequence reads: CATRPGLQETQYF. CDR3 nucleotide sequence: TGCGCCACTCGGCCGGGACTACAAGAGACCCAGTACTTC.

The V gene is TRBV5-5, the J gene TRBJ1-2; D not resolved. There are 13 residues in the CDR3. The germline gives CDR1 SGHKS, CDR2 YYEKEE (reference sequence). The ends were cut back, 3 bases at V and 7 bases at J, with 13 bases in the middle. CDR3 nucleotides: TGTGCCAGCAGCTCACGACGGGGTGGTGGCTACACCTTC. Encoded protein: CASSSRRGGGYTF.

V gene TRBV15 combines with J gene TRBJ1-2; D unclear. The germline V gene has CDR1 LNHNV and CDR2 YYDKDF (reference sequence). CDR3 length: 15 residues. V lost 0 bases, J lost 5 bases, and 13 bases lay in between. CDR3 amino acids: CATSRDRTGFYGYTF. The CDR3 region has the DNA TGTGCCACCAGCAGAGATCGGACGGGATTTTATGGCTACACCTTC.

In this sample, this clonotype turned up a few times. This CDR3 reads CASSYSKGSYGYTF. The CDR3 DNA follows: TGTGCCAGCAGTTACTCGAAAGGTTCCTATGGCTACACCTTC. The J gene is TRBJ1-2, the V gene TRBV6-5; D remains ambiguous. The V gene lost 0 bases and the J gene lost 4 bases, with 9 bases spanning the gap. The V gene's germline CDR1 is MNHEY and CDR2 SVGAGI. CDR3 size: 14 residues.

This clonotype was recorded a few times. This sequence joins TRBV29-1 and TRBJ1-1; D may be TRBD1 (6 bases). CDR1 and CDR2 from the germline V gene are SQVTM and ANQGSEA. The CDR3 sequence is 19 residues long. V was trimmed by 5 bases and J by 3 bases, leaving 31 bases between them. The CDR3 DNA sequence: TGCAGCGTTCCTCGGACGAATTCGAATGTACGGGGGCTGGACACTGAAGCTTTCTTT. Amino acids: CSVPRTNSNVRGLDTEAFF. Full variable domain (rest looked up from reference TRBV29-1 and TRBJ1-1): SAVISQKPSRDICQRGTSLTIQCQVDSQVTMMFWYRQQPGQSLTLIATANQGSEATYESGFVIDKFPISRPNLTFSTLTVSNMSPEDSSIYLCSVPRTNSNVRGLDTEAFFGQGTRLTVV.

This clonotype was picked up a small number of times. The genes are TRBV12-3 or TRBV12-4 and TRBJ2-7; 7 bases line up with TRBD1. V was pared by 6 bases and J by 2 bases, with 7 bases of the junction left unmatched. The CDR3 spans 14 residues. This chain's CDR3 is CASSLQGSTYEQYF. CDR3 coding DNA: TGTGCCAGCAGCCTACAGGGGTCAACCTACGAGCAGTACTTC.

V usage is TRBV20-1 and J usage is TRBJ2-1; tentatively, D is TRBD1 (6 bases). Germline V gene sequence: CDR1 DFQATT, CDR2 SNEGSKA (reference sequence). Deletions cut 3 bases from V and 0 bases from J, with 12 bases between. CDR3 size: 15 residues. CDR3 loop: CSASWTESSYNEQFF. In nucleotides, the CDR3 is TGCAGTGCTAGTTGGACAGAGAGCTCCTACAATGAGCAGTTCTTC.

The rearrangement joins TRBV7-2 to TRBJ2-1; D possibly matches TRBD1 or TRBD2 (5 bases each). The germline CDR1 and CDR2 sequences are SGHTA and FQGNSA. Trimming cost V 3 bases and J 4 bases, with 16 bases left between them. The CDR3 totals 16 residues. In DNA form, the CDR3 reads TGTGCCAGCAGCTTTCGAGGGGTGGGGAGTTACAATGAGCAGTTCTTC. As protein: CASSFRGVGSYNEQFF. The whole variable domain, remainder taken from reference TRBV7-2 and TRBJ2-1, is GAGVSQSPSNKVTEKGKDVELRCDPISGHTALYWYRQSLGQGLEFLIYFQGNSAPDKSGLPSDRFSAERTGGSVSTLTIQRTQQEDSAVYLCASSFRGVGSYNEQFFGPGTRLTVL.